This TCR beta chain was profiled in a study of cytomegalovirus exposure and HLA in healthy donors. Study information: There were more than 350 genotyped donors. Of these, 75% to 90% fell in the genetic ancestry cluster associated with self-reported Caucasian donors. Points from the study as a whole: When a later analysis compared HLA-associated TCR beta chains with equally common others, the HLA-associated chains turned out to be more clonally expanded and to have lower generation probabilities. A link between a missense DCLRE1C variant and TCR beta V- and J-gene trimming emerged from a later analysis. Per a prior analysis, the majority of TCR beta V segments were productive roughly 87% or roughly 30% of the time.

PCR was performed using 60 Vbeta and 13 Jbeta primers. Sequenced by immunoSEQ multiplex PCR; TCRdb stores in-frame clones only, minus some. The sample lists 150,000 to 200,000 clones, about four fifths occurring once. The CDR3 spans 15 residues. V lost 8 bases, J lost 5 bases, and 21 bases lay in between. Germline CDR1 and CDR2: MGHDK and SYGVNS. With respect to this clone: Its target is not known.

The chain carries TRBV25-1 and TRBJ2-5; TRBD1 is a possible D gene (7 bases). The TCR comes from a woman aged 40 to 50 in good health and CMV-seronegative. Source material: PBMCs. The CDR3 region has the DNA TGTGCCAGCCAACCCCGGCCAGGGGGGAGGGAGACCCAGTACTTC. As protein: CASQPRPGGRETQYF. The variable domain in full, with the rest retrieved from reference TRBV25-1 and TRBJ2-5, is EADIYQTPRYLVIGTGKKITLECSQTMGHDKMYWYQQDPGMELHLIHYSYGVNSTEKGDLSSESTVSRIRTEHFPLTLESARPSHTSQYLCASQPRPGGRETQYFGPGTRLLVL.